Shown below are 3 T cell receptor beta chains from a single sample sequenced in a study of human T cells and chemical hapten exposure. Time point: patch test 3, about 24 weeks after DPC sensitization. Treatment meaning: therapeutic diphenylcyclopropenone sensitization with weekly scalp DPC. MiXCR, applied by TCRdb to the RACE reads, yields one record per CDR3 protein. The sample shows about 82,000 distinct CDR3 sequences, approximately 12% of them seen only once. Sequencing was performed on whole blood, taken in connection with sensitization to the hapten diphenylcyclopropenone (DPC). The receptors originated from a woman between 50 and 59 years old with alopecia areata. Some clones in this sample may be carry-over from other donors' samples.

This clonotype was seen at least ten times. The rearrangement uses TRBV7-3 and TRBJ1-1, with D possibly matching TRBD1 (5 bases). Germline values: CDR1 SGHTA, CDR2 FQGTGA. The ends were cut back, 1 base at V and 3 bases at J, with 12 bases in the middle. This CDR3 is 15 amino acids long. CDR3 loop: CASSLMAGRDTEAFF. As DNA, the CDR3 is TGTGCCAGCAGCTTAATGGCAGGGCGGGACACTGAAGCTTTCTTT.

This chain links TRBV5-1 with TRBJ2-3; unclear D gene. V was trimmed by 2 bases and J by 0 bases, leaving 7 bases between them. Germline CDR1 is SGHRS and CDR2 is YFSETQ. The length of the CDR3 is 14 residues. The CDR3 DNA follows: TGCGCCAGCAGCTTCGAGGAGAGCACAGATACGCAGTATTTT. Its translation is CASSFEESTDTQYF.

The table lists this clonotype with a few counts. The gene calls are TRBV7-9 and TRBJ2-1; weak D call: TRBD2 (6 bases). Trimming pared 5 bases from V and 6 bases from J, leaving 14 bases between. This CDR3 has 14 amino acids. The V gene's germline CDR1 is SEHNR and CDR2 FQNEAQ (reference sequence). CDR3 sequence: CASSPILAGNEQFF. CDR3 bases: TGTGCCAGCAGCCCCATACTAGCTGGCAATGAGCAGTTCTTC.